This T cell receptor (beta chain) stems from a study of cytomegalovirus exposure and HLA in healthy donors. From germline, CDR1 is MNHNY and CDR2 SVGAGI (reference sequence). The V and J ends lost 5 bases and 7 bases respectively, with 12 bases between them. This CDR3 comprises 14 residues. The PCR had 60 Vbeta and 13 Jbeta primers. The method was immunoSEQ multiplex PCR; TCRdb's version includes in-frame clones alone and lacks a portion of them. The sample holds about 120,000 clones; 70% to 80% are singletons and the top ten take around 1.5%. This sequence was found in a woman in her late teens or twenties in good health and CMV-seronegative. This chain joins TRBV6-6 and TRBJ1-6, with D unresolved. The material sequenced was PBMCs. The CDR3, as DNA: TGTGCCAGCAGTCGAGGGTCCTCAAATTCACCCCTCCACTTT. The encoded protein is CASSRGSSNSPLHF.